The entry below describes one TCR beta chain. The observed sequence ends 3 residues before the CDR3 terminus, with the missing tail filled in from the germline J gene. The record originates from a study of T cells in women clearing cervical HPV infection. Study-level background: No precancer developed; the control's incident HPV16 infection cleared within 12 months.

The CDR3 spans 17 residues. Germline assignment: CDR1 DFQATT and CDR2 SNEGSKA (reference sequence). V gave up 6 bases and J gave up 6 bases; unmatched junction bases: 20. Only in-frame clones appear in the TCRdb table, and some are missing; sequencing was by immunoSEQ multiplex PCR. This table lists about 36,000 clones. The sequenced sample was blood buffy coat. The rearrangement joins TRBV20-1 to TRBJ2-1; TRBD1 agrees at 7 bases. The sequence was collected from a woman aged 18-69 years with a cervical HPV16 infection that either progressed to CIN3+ or cleared (not recorded which). The CDR3 DNA, read in part, is TGCAGTGCCACAGGGCCGGGACAGTTACTAGGGGGCAATGAG. Residues: CSATGPGQLLGGNE. The full CDR3 reads CSATGPGQLLGGNEQFF.